Each of the 8 T cell receptor beta chains below was sequenced from the same sample in a study of OX40 agonist ivuxolimab in advanced cancers. Using immunoSEQ multiplex PCR, the repertoire was profiled, and TCRdb retains in-frame clones only, with some absent. Among over 100,000 clones listed, about 92% were seen once. Sequenced material: CD4+ or CD8+ T cells sorted from blood, taken in a trial of the OX40 agonist ivuxolimab. All receptors come from an adult with an advanced solid tumor such as melanoma, head and neck, liver or kidney cancer.

The chain joins TRBV11-3 to TRBJ2-2; 10 nucleotides line up with TRBD1. The CDR3 covers 16 residues. In germline, CDR1 is SGHNT, CDR2 YENEEA. Trimming at V came to 4 bases and at J to 11 bases, leaving 13 bases not matched to a gene. The CDR3 coding sequence is TGTGCCAGCAGCTCATTTGGGGACAGGGGAGGAGGAGAGCTGTTTTTT. Residues: CASSSFGDRGGGELFF.

This clone was counted a single time. V usage is TRBV5-1 and J usage is TRBJ2-2; tentatively, D is TRBD1 (5 bases). V was shortened by 3 bases and J by 0 bases, with 9 bases between the two germline ends. CDR3 length equals 15 residues. Germline values: CDR1 SGHRS, CDR2 YFSETQ. CDR3 sequence reads: CASSSDSPNTGELFF. The CDR3 coding sequence is TGCGCCAGCAGCTCCGACAGTCCGAACACCGGGGAGCTGTTTTTT.

The genes are TRBV5-6 and TRBJ2-6; D may be TRBD2 (5 bases). CDR1 and CDR2 (germline): SGHDT, YYEEEE. This CDR3 comprises 15 residues. Trimming took off 5 bases at V and 0 bases at J, with 9 bases between the two ends. The CDR3 region has the DNA TGTGCCAGCAGACTCCGGGGCTCTGGGGCCAACGTCCTGACTTTC. Translation gives CASRLRGSGANVLTF.

CDR3 bases: TGTGCCAGCAGCGGTGGGGTGATGAACACTGAAGCTTTCTTT. It yields the protein CASSGGVMNTEAFF. The V call is TRBV21-1, the J call TRBJ1-1. TRBV21-1 is a pseudogene segment. There are 14 residues in the CDR3.

The chain is built from TRBV28 and TRBJ1-3; D gene unclear. The germline CDR1 and CDR2 sequences are MDHEN and SYDVKM. Between the trimmed V and J ends, which lost 4 bases and 0 bases, there was a span of 4 bases. CDR3 size: 13 residues. This CDR3 is CASSWVSGNTIYF. The CDR3 DNA is TGTGCCAGCAGTTGGGTCTCTGGAAACACCATATATTTT. The entire variable domain, with the rest obtained from reference TRBV28 and TRBJ1-3, is as follows: DVKVTQSSRYLVKRTGEKVFLECVQDMDHENMFWYRQDPGLGLRLIYFSYDVKMKEKGDIPEGYSVSREKKERFSLILESASTNQTSMYLCASSWVSGNTIYFGEGSWLTVV.

The chain links TRBV9 to TRBJ1-1; 10 nucleotides align to TRBD1. CDR3 length: 18 residues. The germline V gene has CDR1 SGDLS and CDR2 YYNGEE. Trimming removed 1 base from V and 5 bases from J; junction bases left unmatched: 14. The CDR3 reads CASSVQPLPRTGGTEAFF. CDR3 sequence (DNA): TGTGCCAGCAGCGTACAGCCCCTGCCACGGACAGGGGGGACTGAAGCTTTCTTT.

The rearrangement links TRBV28 to TRBJ1-2; tentatively, D is TRBD1 (6 bases). CDR1 and CDR2 (germline): MDHEN, SYDVKM. The V and J ends lost 6 bases and 2 bases respectively, with 13 bases between them. There are 14 residues in the CDR3. DNA of the CDR3: TGTGCCAGCAGCCTCCTACAGGGCAACTATGGCTACACCTTC. It specifies CASSLLQGNYGYTF.

The chain uses TRBV15 and TRBJ1-2, with D tentatively TRBD1 (5 bases). The V gene lost 2 bases and the J gene lost 5 bases, with 12 bases spanning the gap. Germline assignment: CDR1 LNHNV and CDR2 YYDKDF (reference sequence). This CDR3 is 14 amino acids long. The CDR3 protein is CATSRRDRSYGYTF. The CDR3 nucleotides read TGTGCCACCAGCAGAAGGGACCGATCGTATGGCTACACCTTC.